This is a list of T cell receptor beta chains from one sample in a study of T cell repertoires in cytomegalovirus infection. For these TCRs, the target antigens are not known. Each CDR3 protein is one row after TCRdb ran MiXCR on the reads. The profile shows 250,000 to 300,000 distinct CDR3 sequences, under 25% of them singletons. Sample: cultured PBMCs, taken from culture after CMV antigen stimulation. Receptor source: a human donor in good health (CMV status not recorded). Some clones in this sample may be carry-over from other donors' samples. Both conserved end residues are part of each CDR3. Each record gives: CDR3 length, D gene, J gene, V gene, clone size, CDR3 protein, CDR3 DNA. The D gene is left open where the match is weak. A clone size is listed for some rows: how often the clone was seen (once, few, many), or a class if it is expanded.

CDR3 length: 12; D gene: -; J gene: TRBJ2-3; V gene: TRBV12-5; clone size: -; CDR3 protein: CASGLATDTQYF; CDR3 DNA: TGTGCTAGTGGTTTGGCGACAGATACGCAGTATTTT
CDR3 length: 15; D gene: -; J gene: TRBJ1-2; V gene: TRBV5-6; clone size: many; CDR3 protein: CASSPSVGGIYGYTF; CDR3 DNA: TGTGCCAGCAGCCCCTCGGTCGGGGGAATCTATGGCTACACCTTC
CDR3 length: 15; D gene: TRBD1; J gene: TRBJ2-1; V gene: TRBV12-3/TRBV12-4; clone size: few; CDR3 protein: CASKMGQYRGNEQFF; CDR3 DNA: TGTGCCAGCAAAATGGGACAGTATCGGGGCAATGAGCAGTTCTTC
CDR3 length: 15; D gene: TRBD1; J gene: TRBJ1-5; V gene: TRBV5-6; clone size: few; CDR3 protein: CASSNRDRGVQPQHF; CDR3 DNA: TGTGCCAGCAGCAACCGGGACAGGGGGGTACAGCCCCAGCATTTT
CDR3 length: 13; D gene: -; J gene: TRBJ1-2; V gene: TRBV10-2; clone size: -; CDR3 protein: CASSGWDMNGYTF; CDR3 DNA: TGCGCCAGCAGTGGATGGGACATGAATGGCTACACCTTC
CDR3 length: 15; D gene: TRBD1; J gene: TRBJ2-2; V gene: TRBV13; clone size: -; CDR3 protein: CASSLAQGDTGELFF; CDR3 DNA: TGTGCCAGCAGCTTAGCACAGGGGGACACCGGGGAGCTGTTTTTT
CDR3 length: 13; D gene: -; J gene: TRBJ1-1; V gene: TRBV7-2; clone size: many; CDR3 protein: CASSLVRIAEAFF; CDR3 DNA: TGTGCCAGCAGCTTAGTTCGGATTGCCGAAGCTTTCTTT
CDR3 length: 17; D gene: TRBD2; J gene: TRBJ2-1; V gene: TRBV12-3/TRBV12-4; clone size: -; CDR3 protein: CASSLLGSGRGYNEQFF; CDR3 DNA: TGTGCCAGCAGTTTATTAGGTAGCGGGAGGGGCTACAATGAGCAGTTCTTC
CDR3 length: 13; D gene: -; J gene: TRBJ1-1; V gene: TRBV19; clone size: -; CDR3 protein: CASSPRVGFEAFF; CDR3 DNA: TGTGCCAGTAGCCCCCGAGTGGGCTTTGAAGCTTTCTTT
CDR3 length: 15; D gene: -; J gene: TRBJ2-2; V gene: TRBV11-1; clone size: -; CDR3 protein: CASSTGTKNTGELFF; CDR3 DNA: TGTGCCAGCAGCACAGGGACGAAGAACACCGGGGAGCTGTTTTTT
CDR3 length: 15; D gene: -; J gene: TRBJ1-5; V gene: TRBV18; clone size: -; CDR3 protein: CASSRGTHSSQPQHF; CDR3 DNA: TGTGCCAGCTCTCGCGGGACTCATTCTAGTCAGCCCCAGCATTTT
CDR3 length: 14; D gene: -; J gene: TRBJ1-1; V gene: TRBV7-2; clone size: many; CDR3 protein: CASRPDLRATEAFF; CDR3 DNA: TGTGCCAGCAGACCGGACCTGAGAGCGACTGAAGCTTTCTTT
CDR3 length: 14; D gene: TRBD2; J gene: TRBJ2-7; V gene: TRBV28; clone size: few; CDR3 protein: CASMRGGAGYEQYF; CDR3 DNA: TGTGCCAGCATGCGGGGGGGGGCTGGATACGAGCAGTACTTC
CDR3 length: 14; D gene: -; J gene: TRBJ2-1; V gene: TRBV11-2; clone size: -; CDR3 protein: CASSRGYGSGEQFF; CDR3 DNA: TGTGCCAGCAGCCGTGGGTACGGGAGCGGGGAGCAGTTCTTC
CDR3 length: 15; D gene: -; J gene: TRBJ2-3; V gene: TRBV6-5; clone size: -; CDR3 protein: CASTRTPWRSDTQYF; CDR3 DNA: TGTGCCAGCACAAGGACCCCCTGGCGATCGGATACGCAGTATTTT
CDR3 length: 15; D gene: TRBD2; J gene: TRBJ2-5; V gene: TRBV6-5; clone size: few; CDR3 protein: CASRNPGGGQETQYF; CDR3 DNA: TGTGCCAGCAGAAATCCGGGAGGGGGGCAAGAGACCCAGTACTTC
CDR3 length: 16; D gene: -; J gene: TRBJ2-1; V gene: TRBV25-1; clone size: -; CDR3 protein: CASSEGVRSSYNEQFF; CDR3 DNA: TGTGCCAGCAGTGAAGGAGTCCGGAGCTCCTACAATGAGCAGTTCTTC
CDR3 length: 13; D gene: -; J gene: TRBJ2-2; V gene: TRBV6-4; clone size: few; CDR3 protein: CASRSIFTGELFF; CDR3 DNA: TGTGCCAGCAGGAGCATTTTCACCGGGGAGCTGTTTTTT
CDR3 length: 16; D gene: TRBD2; J gene: TRBJ2-1; V gene: TRBV6-2/TRBV6-3; clone size: few; CDR3 protein: CASSYTRTSGNNEQFF; CDR3 DNA: TGTGCCAGCAGTTACACCAGGACTAGCGGCAACAATGAGCAGTTCTTC
CDR3 length: 16; D gene: -; J gene: TRBJ2-6; V gene: TRBV7-8; clone size: many; CDR3 protein: CASSLPLSSGANVLTF; CDR3 DNA: TGTGCCAGCAGCTTACCGCTGTCCTCTGGGGCCAACGTCCTGACTTTC
CDR3 length: 15; D gene: -; J gene: TRBJ1-6; V gene: TRBV27; clone size: -; CDR3 protein: CASKPGGPYNSPLHF; CDR3 DNA: TGTGCCAGCAAGCCTGGGGGGCCCTATAATTCACCCCTCCACTTT
CDR3 length: 16; D gene: TRBD2; J gene: TRBJ2-3; V gene: TRBV12-3/TRBV12-4; clone size: many; CDR3 protein: CASMTSGRSGTDTQYF; CDR3 DNA: TGTGCCAGCATGACTAGCGGGAGATCAGGCACAGATACGCAGTATTTT
CDR3 length: 15; D gene: TRBD2; J gene: TRBJ2-3; V gene: TRBV10-3; clone size: few; CDR3 protein: CAISDLAGSTDTQYF; CDR3 DNA: TGTGCCATCAGTGACCTAGCGGGAAGCACAGATACGCAGTATTTT
CDR3 length: 11; D gene: -; J gene: TRBJ1-2; V gene: TRBV28; clone size: many; CDR3 protein: CASQGFLGYTF; CDR3 DNA: TGTGCCTCCCAGGGTTTCTTGGGCTACACCTTC
CDR3 length: 18; D gene: -; J gene: TRBJ1-3; V gene: TRBV12-3/TRBV12-4; clone size: -; CDR3 protein: CASSRIQGRLGDLNTIYF; CDR3 DNA: TGTGCCAGCAGCCGCATCCAGGGCAGACTTGGCGACTTAAACACCATATATTTT
CDR3 length: 15; D gene: TRBD2; J gene: TRBJ2-1; V gene: TRBV6-2/TRBV6-3; clone size: -; CDR3 protein: CASSYLGGRANEQFF; CDR3 DNA: TGTGCCAGCAGTTACTTAGGCGGGAGGGCCAATGAGCAGTTCTTC
CDR3 length: 20; D gene: TRBD2; J gene: TRBJ2-5; V gene: TRBV6-2/TRBV6-3; clone size: -; CDR3 protein: CASSYFPGASGGTLQETQYF; CDR3 DNA: TGTGCCAGCAGTTACTTCCCGGGCGCTAGCGGAGGGACGCTGCAAGAGACCCAGTACTTC
CDR3 length: 14; D gene: -; J gene: TRBJ2-1; V gene: TRBV3-1; clone size: -; CDR3 protein: CASSQGGPWDEQFF; CDR3 DNA: TGTGCCAGCAGCCAAGGGGGCCCTTGGGATGAGCAGTTCTTC
CDR3 length: 16; D gene: TRBD2; J gene: TRBJ2-3; V gene: TRBV7-2; clone size: -; CDR3 protein: CASSPLGGSTPDTQYF; CDR3 DNA: TGTGCCAGCAGCCCCTTAGGCGGGAGTACCCCAGATACGCAGTATTTT
CDR3 length: 16; D gene: TRBD2; J gene: TRBJ2-1; V gene: TRBV7-9; clone size: many; CDR3 protein: CASRSSGRTPYNEQFF; CDR3 DNA: TGTGCCAGCAGATCTAGCGGGAGGACACCCTACAATGAGCAGTTCTTC
CDR3 length: 15; D gene: TRBD1; J gene: TRBJ1-2; V gene: TRBV20-1; clone size: -; CDR3 protein: CSARPTGGGWYGYTF; CDR3 DNA: TGCAGTGCTAGACCGACAGGGGGCGGATGGTATGGCTACACCTTC
CDR3 length: 19; D gene: TRBD1; J gene: TRBJ2-1; V gene: TRBV9; clone size: -; CDR3 protein: CASSVVGQGVGSGPGEQFF; CDR3 DNA: TGTGCCAGCAGCGTGGTGGGGCAGGGGGTAGGATCGGGACCAGGTGAGCAGTTCTTC
CDR3 length: 14; D gene: -; J gene: TRBJ2-1; V gene: TRBV29-1; clone size: few; CDR3 protein: CSSRRTVTYNEQFF; CDR3 DNA: TGCAGCTCCCGTCGGACAGTTACCTACAATGAGCAGTTCTTC
CDR3 length: 18; D gene: TRBD2; J gene: TRBJ2-1; V gene: TRBV7-9; clone size: few; CDR3 protein: CASTKVFQREGSYNEQFF; CDR3 DNA: TGTGCCAGCACCAAAGTCTTCCAGCGGGAGGGGTCCTACAATGAGCAGTTCTTC
CDR3 length: 14; D gene: -; J gene: TRBJ1-5; V gene: TRBV27; clone size: few; CDR3 protein: CASRTEDSNQPQHF; CDR3 DNA: TGTGCCAGCAGGACAGAAGATAGCAATCAGCCCCAGCATTTT
CDR3 length: 16; D gene: TRBD2; J gene: TRBJ2-1; V gene: TRBV20-1; clone size: -; CDR3 protein: CSAPPLLAGGLNEQFF; CDR3 DNA: TGCAGTGCTCCCCCATTACTAGCGGGAGGTCTCAATGAGCAGTTCTTC
CDR3 length: 14; D gene: TRBD1; J gene: TRBJ2-3; V gene: TRBV20-1; clone size: -; CDR3 protein: CSASLQGATDTQYF; CDR3 DNA: TGCAGTGCTAGCCTACAGGGGGCAACAGATACGCAGTATTTT
CDR3 length: 16; D gene: TRBD1; J gene: TRBJ1-5; V gene: TRBV19; clone size: few; CDR3 protein: CASRDRGGFSNQPQHF; CDR3 DNA: TGTGCCAGTAGGGACAGGGGGGGATTTAGCAATCAGCCCCAGCATTTT
CDR3 length: 15; D gene: -; J gene: TRBJ2-7; V gene: TRBV7-2; clone size: many; CDR3 protein: CASSLDPLAAYEQYF; CDR3 DNA: TGTGCCAGCAGCTTAGACCCGCTGGCAGCCTACGAGCAGTACTTC
CDR3 length: 14; D gene: TRBD1; J gene: TRBJ2-7; V gene: TRBV13; clone size: -; CDR3 protein: CASSEPTGTYEQYF; CDR3 DNA: TGTGCCAGCAGCGAACCGACAGGGACCTACGAGCAGTACTTC
CDR3 length: 16; D gene: -; J gene: TRBJ2-3; V gene: TRBV7-2; clone size: many; CDR3 protein: CASSLVPGAGTDTQYF; CDR3 DNA: TGTGCCAGCAGCTTAGTTCCGGGAGCGGGCACAGATACGCAGTATTTT
CDR3 length: 11; D gene: -; J gene: TRBJ2-1; V gene: TRBV28; clone size: few; CDR3 protein: CASAPGPTQFF; CDR3 DNA: TGTGCCAGTGCCCCGGGGCCCACGCAGTTCTTC
CDR3 length: 15; D gene: TRBD1; J gene: TRBJ1-1; V gene: TRBV7-2; clone size: few; CDR3 protein: CASSLRQGALSEAFF; CDR3 DNA: TGTGCCAGCAGCTTAAGGCAGGGGGCACTATCTGAAGCTTTCTTT
CDR3 length: 15; D gene: TRBD1; J gene: TRBJ2-2; V gene: TRBV10-3; clone size: few; CDR3 protein: CAISGTGQNTGELFF; CDR3 DNA: TGTGCCATCAGTGGGACAGGGCAAAACACCGGGGAGCTGTTTTTT
CDR3 length: 16; D gene: TRBD2; J gene: TRBJ2-3; V gene: TRBV6-4; clone size: few; CDR3 protein: CASSEGRLAGADTQYF; CDR3 DNA: TGTGCCAGCAGTGAAGGGAGACTAGCGGGAGCAGATACGCAGTATTTT
CDR3 length: 15; D gene: -; J gene: TRBJ1-6; V gene: TRBV7-8; clone size: many; CDR3 protein: CASSRADRSNSPLHF; CDR3 DNA: TGTGCCAGCAGCCGAGCCGACAGAAGTAATTCACCCCTCCACTTT
CDR3 length: 16; D gene: TRBD1; J gene: TRBJ1-2; V gene: TRBV7-8; clone size: -; CDR3 protein: CASSPGFRQGATGYTF; CDR3 DNA: TGTGCCAGCAGCCCGGGATTTAGACAGGGGGCAACTGGCTACACCTTC
CDR3 length: 15; D gene: -; J gene: TRBJ1-6; V gene: TRBV5-1; clone size: -; CDR3 protein: CASSPGTRKNSPLHF; CDR3 DNA: TGCGCCAGCAGCCCCGGGACACGGAAGAATTCACCCCTCCACTTT
CDR3 length: 14; D gene: -; J gene: TRBJ2-5; V gene: TRBV11-3; clone size: -; CDR3 protein: CASSLDMYQETQYF; CDR3 DNA: TGTGCCAGCAGCTTAGATATGTACCAAGAGACCCAGTACTTC
CDR3 length: 14; D gene: TRBD1; J gene: TRBJ1-1; V gene: TRBV19; clone size: many; CDR3 protein: CASSTDRGPTEAFF; CDR3 DNA: TGTGCCAGTAGTACGGACAGGGGGCCGACTGAAGCTTTCTTT
CDR3 length: 11; D gene: -; J gene: TRBJ1-5; V gene: TRBV7-2; clone size: many; CDR3 protein: CASSAGSNLHF; CDR3 DNA: TGTGCCAGCAGCGCCGGGTCCAATCTGCATTTT
CDR3 length: 16; D gene: -; J gene: TRBJ2-2; V gene: TRBV7-2; clone size: many; CDR3 protein: CASKTQGRVIGGELFF; CDR3 DNA: TGTGCCAGCAAGACTCAGGGGCGCGTTATAGGCGGGGAGCTGTTTTTT
CDR3 length: 14; D gene: -; J gene: TRBJ2-2; V gene: TRBV19; clone size: few; CDR3 protein: CASSIGSPAGELFF; CDR3 DNA: TGTGCCAGTAGTATTGGATCGCCCGCCGGGGAGCTGTTTTTT
CDR3 length: 15; D gene: -; J gene: TRBJ2-7; V gene: TRBV7-2; clone size: few; CDR3 protein: CASSLDRDTLYEQYF; CDR3 DNA: TGTGCCAGCAGCTTAGATAGGGACACCTTATACGAGCAGTACTTC
CDR3 length: 15; D gene: -; J gene: TRBJ2-1; V gene: TRBV5-1; clone size: -; CDR3 protein: CASSPDWSSYNEQFF; CDR3 DNA: TGCGCCAGCAGCCCGGACTGGAGCTCCTACAATGAGCAGTTCTTC
CDR3 length: 14; D gene: -; J gene: TRBJ2-1; V gene: TRBV7-2; clone size: few; CDR3 protein: CASSLIGRAYEQFF; CDR3 DNA: TGTGCCAGCAGCTTAATCGGCAGGGCCTATGAGCAGTTCTTC
CDR3 length: 14; D gene: -; J gene: TRBJ1-1; V gene: TRBV25-1; clone size: -; CDR3 protein: CASSDWGGNTEAFF; CDR3 DNA: TGTGCCAGCAGTGACTGGGGAGGGAACACTGAAGCTTTCTTT
CDR3 length: 14; D gene: TRBD2; J gene: TRBJ2-1; V gene: TRBV29-1; clone size: few; CDR3 protein: CSVERGLAGYEQFF; CDR3 DNA: TGCAGCGTTGAAAGGGGACTAGCAGGCTATGAGCAGTTCTTC
CDR3 length: 14; D gene: TRBD1; J gene: TRBJ1-1; V gene: TRBV20-1; clone size: few; CDR3 protein: CSARGTTGRTEAFF; CDR3 DNA: TGCAGTGCTAGAGGAACGACAGGGAGGACTGAAGCTTTCTTT
CDR3 length: 15; D gene: TRBD1; J gene: TRBJ2-5; V gene: TRBV11-2; clone size: -; CDR3 protein: CASSLARGRVETQYF; CDR3 DNA: TGTGCCAGCAGCTTAGCGAGGGGGCGGGTAGAGACCCAGTACTTC